A selection of T cell receptor beta chains follows, all from one sample in a study of blood T cell repertoires in COVID-19. The method was immunoSEQ multiplex PCR; TCRdb's version includes in-frame clones alone and lacks a portion of them. The sample has roughly 260,000 clones; approximately 86% are singletons. The sample comprised PBMCs or T cells enriched from blood (not recorded which). The receptors were gathered from a woman in her thirties with acute COVID-19. CDR3s leave out the opening cysteine and the closing phenylalanine or tryptophan. Clone size appears in some rows only: once, few, many, or a class for an expanded clone.

len	j_gene	v_gene	abundance	CDR3aa
11	TRBJ2-5	TRBV2	once	ASSEGGGETQY
13	TRBJ1-5	TRBV3-1/TRBV3-2	-	ASSQGRRSNQPQH
14	TRBJ2-2	TRBV6-1	-	ASSGPGTRRNGELF
12	TRBJ2-3	TRBV18	-	ASSPGGSTDTQY
14	TRBJ1-5	TRBV25-1	-	ASSDSGVGSNQPQH
13	TRBJ1-4	TRBV18	-	ASSQKTGVGEKLF
12	TRBJ2-7	TRBV28	-	ASSLEGLAMEQY
13	TRBJ1-5	TRBV5-4	-	ASSPRGRSHQPQH
12	TRBJ2-1	TRBV15	-	ATSRGGPYNEQF
12	TRBJ1-1	TRBV28	-	ASSPHTSGYEAF
12	TRBJ1-1	TRBV15	-	ATTNRVSGTEAF
14	TRBJ2-3	TRBV11-3	-	ASSSGPQGSTDTQY
13	TRBJ2-5	TRBV27	-	ASSPADRVGETQY
12	TRBJ1-1	TRBV14	-	ASSLQGLGTEAF
13	TRBJ1-2	TRBV14	-	ASSLAGTGIYGYT
13	TRBJ1-6	TRBV28	-	ASNSAGRYNSPLH
13	TRBJ1-6	TRBV5-1	-	ASSSGQGYNSPLH
12	TRBJ2-2	TRBV19	-	ASSIIPRAGELF
11	TRBJ2-7	TRBV5-1	-	ASSFIPGDEQY
13	TRBJ2-5	TRBV5-1	-	ASSKGLAGAETQY
13	TRBJ2-4	TRBV29-1	-	SVEHLATAKNIQY